Following are 17 T cell receptor beta chains from one sample sequenced in a study of shared clonotypes between healthy human individuals. Clones were read by immunoSEQ multiplex PCR, and TCRdb kept only the in-frame ones, dropping some. There are about 2.3 million clones in the sample; about 90% occur only once, and approximately 0.39% lies in the top ten. Sequencing was performed on naive CD4+ T cells from PBMCs. Regarding subset: CD45RA+ positively selected. The source is a man between 18 and 35 years old in good health. Some clones in this sample may be carry-over from other donors' samples.

This chain connects TRBV4-1 to TRBJ2-5; the match to TRBD2 covers 7 bases. Germline CDR1 and CDR2: MGHRA and YSYEKL. This CDR3 region has 16 residues. Losses at the gene ends were 2 bases for V and 5 bases for J; bases not matched to a gene: 11. This chain's CDR3 is CASSQYEAGMSETQYF. CDR3 sequence (DNA): TGCGCCAGCAGCCAATACGAAGCGGGAATGTCGGAGACCCAGTACTTC.

The chain links TRBV2 to TRBJ2-3; D tentatively fits TRBD1 or TRBD2 (5 bases each). The length of the CDR3 is 15 residues. The germline gives CDR1 SNHLY, CDR2 FYNNEI. V was trimmed by 6 bases and J by 6 bases, leaving 19 bases between them. The CDR3 DNA is TGTGCCAGCAGGAACCGGGACCCCGAGAAGGATACGCAGTATTTT. It translates to CASRNRDPEKDTQYF.

The chain recombines TRBV6-1 with TRBJ1-1; D ambiguous. The V end was cut by 6 bases, the J end by 7 bases, with 15 bases between. Germline-derived CDR1 and CDR2 are MNHNS and SASEGT. The CDR3 runs 13 residues. CDR3 DNA sequence: TGTGCCAGCAGAATCACACAAATGGGTGAAGCTTTCTTT. Protein: CASRITQMGEAFF.

As concerns this clone: The sample carries other DNA sequences with the same CDR3. The chain has TRBV5-1 and TRBJ2-1; TRBD2 aligns across 8 bases. This CDR3 spans 16 amino acids. Losses at the gene ends were 4 bases for V and 0 bases for J; bases not matched to a gene: 6. Germline-derived CDR1 and CDR2 are SGHRS and YFSETQ. CDR3 in amino acids: CASSPSSGSSYNEQFF. The CDR3 nucleotides read TGCGCCAGCAGCCCGTCCAGCGGGAGCTCCTACAATGAGCAGTTCTTC.

This chain joins TRBV7-6 and TRBJ1-2, with D tentatively TRBD1 (6 bases). The CDR3 contains 13 residues. CDR1 and CDR2 (germline): SGHVS, FNYEAQ. Between the trimmed V and J ends, which lost 0 bases and 9 bases, there was a span of 11 bases. The CDR3 DNA follows: TGTGCCAGCAGCTTAGCCCAACAGGGAAGCTACACCTTC. This sequence encodes CASSLAQQGSYTF.

The chain combines TRBV11-3 with TRBJ1-1; no reliable D call. V was clipped by 0 bases and J by 2 bases, with 1 base between them. Germline CDR1 and CDR2: SGHNT and YENEEA. This CDR3 is built from 12 residues. The CDR3 DNA reads TGTGCCAGCAGCTTAGAAAACACTGAAGCTTTCTTT. Protein sequence: CASSLENTEAFF.

Of note for this clone: Additional DNA sequences in this sample encode the identical CDR3. The V gene is TRBV30, the J gene TRBJ1-1, with D uncertain. The CDR3 runs to 10 residues. Trimming stripped 3 bases from V and 2 bases from J, with 1 base between. In germline, CDR1 is GTSNPN, CDR2 SVGIG (reference sequence). CDR3 in amino acids: CAWSNTEAFF. The CDR3 DNA follows: TGTGCCTGGAGCAACACTGAAGCTTTCTTT.

This sequence joins TRBV7-6 and TRBJ2-2; TRBD1 might be the D (6 bases). Trimming pared 2 bases from V and 7 bases from J, leaving 17 bases between. The CDR3 loop spans 16 amino acids. The germline V gene encodes CDR1 SGHVS and CDR2 FNYEAQ. The CDR3 bases are TGTGCCAGCAGCTTAAATCGTCAGGGGTACGGCGGGGAGCTGTTTTTT. Translated: CASSLNRQGYGGELFF.

Comments on this clone: Different DNA sequences within this sample yield the same CDR3. The V gene is TRBV5-1, the J gene TRBJ2-1; TRBD2 matches at 7 bases. CDR3 length: 14 amino acids. Looked up from germline, CDR1 is SGHRS and CDR2 is YFSETQ. With 3 bases clipped from V and 5 bases from J, the junction kept 5 bases outside the gene matches. The CDR3 loop is CASSSGGPNNEQFF. The DNA for the CDR3 is TGCGCCAGCAGCTCGGGGGGACCCAACAATGAGCAGTTCTTC.

The chain combines TRBV7-2 with TRBJ2-7; D is perhaps TRBD2 (6 bases). This CDR3 contains 15 residues. Germline CDR1 and CDR2: SGHTA and FQGNSA. Deletions cut 1 base from V and 3 bases from J, with 13 bases between. CDR3 coding DNA: TGTGCCAGCAGCTTAGGGGACTCCGCCTTCTACGAGCAGTACTTC. As protein: CASSLGDSAFYEQYF.

J is TRBJ2-7 and V is TRBV2; D may be TRBD1 or TRBD2 (5 bases each). The CDR3 contains 15 residues. Germline CDR1 reads SNHLY; CDR2 reads FYNNEI. V was cut by 5 bases and J by 1 base, with 15 bases left in between. CDR3 loop: CASSPYRDGSYEQYF. For the CDR3, the DNA is TGTGCCAGCAGTCCCTACCGGGACGGGTCCTACGAGCAGTACTTC.

The V gene is TRBV5-1, the J gene TRBJ1-3; no clear D. This CDR3 comprises 15 residues. Trimming left V 4 bases short and J 0 bases short, with 11 bases between. Looked up from germline, CDR1 is SGHRS and CDR2 is YFSETQ. DNA for the CDR3: TGCGCCAGCAGCCCCCAGGCCCTCTCTGGAAACACCATATATTTT. This sequence encodes CASSPQALSGNTIYF.

A single count supports this clone. For the CDR3, the DNA is TGTGCCAGCAGCTTGGATGAGGAGGAGTACTTC. This sequence encodes CASSLDEEEYF. V usage is TRBV5-4 and J usage is TRBJ2-5, with a possible D match to TRBD2 (5 bases). CDR1 is SGHNT and CDR2 is YYREEE in the germline V gene (reference sequence). The V end lost 0 bases, the J end lost 12 bases, and 9 bases lay between the germline ends. CDR3 length: 11 amino acids.

In this sample, this clone turned up a few times. V usage is TRBV11-2 and J usage is TRBJ2-7; a weak D match, TRBD1 (5 bases). V lost 5 bases and J 4 bases, leaving 12 bases between the germline ends. This CDR3 contains 13 residues. Germline assignment: CDR1 SGHAT and CDR2 FQNNGV. The CDR3 region has the DNA TGTGCCAGCAGCCGCCAGGGAACATACGAGCAGTACTTC. Protein: CASSRQGTYEQYF.

The chain carries TRBV4-1 and TRBJ1-1, with 7 bases that match TRBD1. Trimming cost V 1 base and J 5 bases; bases outside gene matches: 10. CDR1 is MGHRA and CDR2 is YSYEKL in the germline V gene. The CDR3 length is 16 residues. The CDR3 nucleotides are TGCGCCAGCAGCCAAGCTATACCTCAGGGGGGAACTGAAGCTTTCTTT. Protein product: CASSQAIPQGGTEAFF.

This sequence joins TRBV28 and TRBJ2-3; 9 positions match TRBD2. The CDR3 runs 16 residues. Germline V CDR1 and CDR2: MDHEN, SYDVKM. J gave up 0 bases and V 4 bases, and 5 bases lay outside the gene matches. The DNA for the CDR3 is TGTGCCAGCAGTTCTCATACTAGCGGGAGCACAGATACGCAGTATTTT. This translates into CASSSHTSGSTDTQYF.

The gene calls are TRBV18 and TRBJ2-1; 12 bases are a match to TRBD2. CDR3 length: 17 amino acids. In germline, CDR1 is KGHSH, CDR2 LQKENI. The V segment lost 0 bases and the J segment 9 bases; nucleotides outside the gene matches: 9. In DNA, the CDR3 is TGTGCCAGCTCACCACCGCTAGCGGGAGGGCCAAATAGTGAGCAGTTCTTC. Translating it yields CASSPPLAGGPNSEQFF.